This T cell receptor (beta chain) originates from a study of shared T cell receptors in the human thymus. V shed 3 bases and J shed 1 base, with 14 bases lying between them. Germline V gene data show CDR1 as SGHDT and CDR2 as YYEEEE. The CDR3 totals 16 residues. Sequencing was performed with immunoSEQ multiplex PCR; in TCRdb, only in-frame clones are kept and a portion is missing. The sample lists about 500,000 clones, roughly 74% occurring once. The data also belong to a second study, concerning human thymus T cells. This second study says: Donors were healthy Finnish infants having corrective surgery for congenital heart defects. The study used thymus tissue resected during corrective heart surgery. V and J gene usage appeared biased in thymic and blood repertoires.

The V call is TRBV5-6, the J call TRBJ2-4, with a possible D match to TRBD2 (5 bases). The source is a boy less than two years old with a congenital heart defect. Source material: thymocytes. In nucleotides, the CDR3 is TGTGCCAGCAGCTCCACGGACGGGGAGGCCAAAAACATTCAGTACTTC. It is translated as CASSSTDGEAKNIQYF.